The 8 T cell receptor beta chains below were found in one sample sequenced in a study of shared clonotypes between healthy human individuals. Using immunoSEQ multiplex PCR, the repertoire was profiled, and TCRdb retains in-frame clones only, with some absent. The table lists fewer than 1.4 million clones, approximately 80% of them singletons. Material for sequencing was memory CD4+ T cells from PBMCs. Specified subset: CD45RA-negative fraction. The receptor set was obtained from a man between 18 and 29 years old in good health. Some clones in this sample may be carry-over from other donors' samples.

The gene calls are TRBV28 and TRBJ2-7, with 9 bases identical to TRBD1. Trimming removed 6 bases from V and 3 bases from J; junction bases left unmatched: 9. This CDR3 region has 15 residues. Germline-derived CDR1 and CDR2 are MDHEN and SYDVKM. CDR3 in amino acids: CASSTPGQGIYEQYF. CDR3 DNA: TGTGCCAGCAGCACCCCGGGACAGGGAATCTACGAGCAGTACTTC.

V is TRBV5-6 and J is TRBJ2-7; weak D call: TRBD1 (6 bases). The CDR3 has 13 amino acids. Trimming pared 2 bases from V and 3 bases from J, leaving 9 bases between. From germline, CDR1 is SGHDT and CDR2 YYEEEE. CDR3 nucleotide sequence: TGTGCCAGCAGCTTACAGGGTTTCTACGAGCAGTACTTC. Translated, it gives CASSLQGFYEQYF.

To note about this clone: Other nucleotide sequences from this sample produce the same CDR3. The chain recombines TRBV5-1 with TRBJ1-2; TRBD1 aligns across 10 bases. Germline V gives CDR1 SGHRS, CDR2 YFSETQ. Trimming removed 4 bases from V and 5 bases from J; junction bases left unmatched: 5. The length of the CDR3 is 14 residues. The CDR3 reads CASSPDRGAYGYTF. The DNA of the CDR3 is TGCGCCAGCAGCCCGGACAGGGGGGCTTATGGCTACACCTTC. Variable domain in full (rest from reference TRBV5-1 and TRBJ1-2): KAGVTQTPRYLIKTRGQQVTLSCSPISGHRSVSWYQQTPGQGLQFLFEYFSETQRNKGNFPGRFSGRQFSNSRSEMNVSTLELGDSALYLCASSPDRGAYGYTFGSGTRLTVV.

The gene calls are TRBV7-2 and TRBJ2-7; D might be TRBD1 or TRBD2, each matching 5 bases. The CDR3 is 15 amino acids. Germline V gene data show CDR1 as SGHTA and CDR2 as FQGNSA. The ends were cut back, 5 bases at V and 3 bases at J, with 17 bases in the middle. In DNA form, the CDR3 reads TGTGCCAGCAGCGCGAGACCGGGGCAAAGCTACGAGCAGTACTTC. This translates into CASSARPGQSYEQYF.

V is TRBV15 and J is TRBJ1-5; 9 positions match TRBD1. V dropped 5 bases and J dropped 4; count of bases not matched to a gene: 15. The CDR3 spans 18 residues. Germline assignment: CDR1 LNHNV and CDR2 YYDKDF (reference sequence). CDR3 DNA: TGTGCCACCAGCCATTTGAGGGTCGGGACAGGGCTTAATCAGCCCCAGCATTTT. As protein: CATSHLRVGTGLNQPQHF.

The V call is TRBV9, the J call TRBJ2-5, with 9 nucleotides matching TRBD1. V lost 3 bases and J lost 6; bases outside the gene matches: 6. Germline V gene lookup returns CDR1 SGDLS and CDR2 YYNGEE. The CDR3 is made up of 14 amino acids. The CDR3 region is CASSGTGGLKTQYF. The CDR3 nucleotides read TGTGCCAGCAGCGGCACAGGGGGCTTAAAGACCCAGTACTTC.

This clone was found a few times. The chain links TRBV5-1 to TRBJ2-1; TRBD2 aligns across 7 bases. The CDR3 is 15 residues long. Germline-derived CDR1 and CDR2 are SGHRS and YFSETQ. With 6 bases clipped from V and 9 bases from J, the junction kept 15 bases outside the gene matches. The CDR3 coding sequence is TGCGCCAGCACCGTCGCCCTTGCGGGAGCAGGTGAGCAGTTCTTC. As protein: CASTVALAGAGEQFF.

Turning to this clone: Other nucleotide sequences in the sample specify the same CDR3. The chain has TRBV30 and TRBJ2-5; no definite D call. CDR1 is GTSNPN and CDR2 is SVGIG in the germline V gene (reference sequence). CDR3 length equals 10 residues. V shed 3 bases and J shed 5 bases, with 4 bases lying between them. The CDR3 loop is CAWRQETQYF. DNA of the CDR3: TGTGCCTGGAGGCAGGAGACCCAGTACTTC.